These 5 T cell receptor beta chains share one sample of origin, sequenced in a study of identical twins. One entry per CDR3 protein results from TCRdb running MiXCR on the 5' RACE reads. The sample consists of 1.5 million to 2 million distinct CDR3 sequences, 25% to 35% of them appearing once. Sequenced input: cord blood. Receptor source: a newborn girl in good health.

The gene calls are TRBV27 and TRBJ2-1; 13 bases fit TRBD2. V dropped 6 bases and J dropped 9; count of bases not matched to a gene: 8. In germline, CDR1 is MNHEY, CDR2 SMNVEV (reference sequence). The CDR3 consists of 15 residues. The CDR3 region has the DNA TGTGCCAGCAGCAAAGGGACTAGCGGGATGGGTGAGCAGTTCTTC. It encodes CASSKGTSGMGEQFF.

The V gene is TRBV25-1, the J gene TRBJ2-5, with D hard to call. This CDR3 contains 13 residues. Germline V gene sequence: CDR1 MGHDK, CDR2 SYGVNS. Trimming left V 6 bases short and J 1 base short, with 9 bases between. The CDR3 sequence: CASSSLSQETQYF. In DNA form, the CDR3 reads TGTGCCAGCAGCTCACTTTCCCAAGAGACCCAGTACTTC.

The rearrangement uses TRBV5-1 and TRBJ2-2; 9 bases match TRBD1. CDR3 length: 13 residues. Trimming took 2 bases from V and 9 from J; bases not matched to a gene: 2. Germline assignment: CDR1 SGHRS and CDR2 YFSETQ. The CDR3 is CASSLQGAWELFF. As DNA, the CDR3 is TGCGCCAGCAGCTTACAGGGGGCATGGGAGCTGTTTTTT. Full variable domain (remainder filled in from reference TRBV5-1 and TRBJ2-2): KAGVTQTPRYLIKTRGQQVTLSCSPISGHRSVSWYQQTPGQGLQFLFEYFSETQRNKGNFPGRFSGRQFSNSRSEMNVSTLELGDSALYLCASSLQGAWELFFGEGSRLTVL.

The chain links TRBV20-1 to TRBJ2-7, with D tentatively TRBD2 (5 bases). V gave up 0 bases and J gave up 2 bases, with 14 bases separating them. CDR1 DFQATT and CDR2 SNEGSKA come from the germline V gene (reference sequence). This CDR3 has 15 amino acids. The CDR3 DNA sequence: TGCAGTGCTAGAGATTTCGGAGGAGTAGCCTACGAGCAGTACTTC. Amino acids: CSARDFGGVAYEQYF.

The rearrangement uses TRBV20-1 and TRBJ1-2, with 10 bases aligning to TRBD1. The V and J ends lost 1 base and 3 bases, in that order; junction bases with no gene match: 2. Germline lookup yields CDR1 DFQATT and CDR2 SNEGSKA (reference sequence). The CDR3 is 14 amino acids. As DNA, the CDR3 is TGCAGTGCTAGAGTGGACAGGGGGGACTATGGCTACACCTTC. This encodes CSARVDRGDYGYTF.